The 8 T cell receptor beta chains given below trace back to one sample, sequenced in a study of blood T cell repertoires in COVID-19. Profiling relied on immunoSEQ multiplex PCR, and the TCRdb table lists in-frame clones only, not all of them. The repertoire holds 200,000 or so clones, nearly 90% seen once, with 10% to 12% in the top ten. The sequencing input was PBMCs or T cells enriched from blood (not recorded which). All receptors come from a man under 40 who had recovered from COVID-19.

V is TRBV9 and J is TRBJ1-4; the match to TRBD1 covers 9 bases. This CDR3 is built from 19 residues. V dropped 3 bases and J dropped 0; count of bases not matched to a gene: 12. Germline loops: CDR1 SGDLS, CDR2 YYNGEE. The CDR3 loop reads CASSEYGTGSIPTNEKLFF. CDR3 sequence (DNA): TGTGCCAGCAGCGAGTACGGGACAGGGAGTATCCCAACTAATGAAAAACTGTTTTTT. Using reference TRBV9 and TRBJ1-4 for the parts outside the CDR3, the full variable domain is DSGVTQTPKHLITATGQRVTLRCSPRSGDLSVYWYQQSLDQGLQFLIQYYNGEERAKGNILERFSAQQFPDLHSELNLSSLELGDSALYFCASSEYGTGSIPTNEKLFFGSGTQLSVL.

V is TRBV7-3 and J is TRBJ1-2; TRBD1 is a possible D gene (6 bases). V lost 5 bases and J 1 base, leaving 8 bases between the germline ends. Germline CDR1 reads SGHTA; CDR2 reads FQGTGA. This CDR3 is 13 amino acids long. CDR3 bases: TGTGCCAGCAGCCCGGACAGTAACTATGGCTACACCTTC. This encodes CASSPDSNYGYTF.

About this clone itself: The identical CDR3 is also encoded by other nucleotide sequences in the sample. The chain couples TRBV6-5 to TRBJ2-7; 7 bases line up with TRBD1. V gave up 8 bases and J gave up 1 base; unmatched junction bases: 2. CDR1 MNHEY and CDR2 SVGAGI come from the germline V gene. The CDR3 consists of 12 residues. This CDR3 reads CASRDSSYEQYF. CDR3 coding DNA: TGTGCCAGCCGGGACAGTTCCTACGAGCAGTACTTC.

This clone was seen once. The gene calls are TRBV5-5 and TRBJ2-1, with 9 bases matching TRBD1. The germline gives CDR1 SGHKS, CDR2 YYEKEE (reference sequence). Trimming took 1 base from V and 7 from J; bases not matched to a gene: 6. The CDR3 spans 15 residues. This chain's CDR3 is CASSLYGQGLNEQFF. CDR3 coding DNA: TGTGCCAGCAGCTTGTACGGACAGGGGTTGAATGAGCAGTTCTTC.

Notes on this clone: This may stem from a read error, because a much larger clone lies one nucleotide away. V usage is TRBV6-4 and J usage is TRBJ2-3, with 12 bases lining up with TRBD1. The V and J ends lost 2 bases and 4 bases, in that order; junction bases with no gene match: 1. The CDR3 has 15 amino acids. CDR1 is MRHNA and CDR2 is SNTAGT in the germline V gene. The CDR3 region is CASSDGTGGADTQYF. DNA for the CDR3: TGTGCCAGCAGTGACGGGACAGGGGGCGCAGATACGCAGTATTTT.

V usage is TRBV2 and J usage is TRBJ2-2, with TRBD1 identical over 7 bases. Per the germline V gene, CDR1 is SNHLY and CDR2 is FYNNEI. V shed 7 bases and J 7 bases; nucleotides not matched to a gene: 18. The CDR3 covers 17 residues. The CDR3 nucleotides are TGTGCCAGCACCGACCGCCCAGGACAGGTCGGGATCGGGGAGCTGTTTTTT. As protein: CASTDRPGQVGIGELFF.

J is TRBJ2-7 and V is TRBV6-1; D is perhaps TRBD1 (6 bases). V dropped 4 bases and J dropped 1 base, with 17 bases sitting between them. This CDR3 spans 16 amino acids. CDR1 MNHNS and CDR2 SASEGT come from the germline V gene. The chain's CDR3 is CASSVTGTRLSYEQYF. The CDR3 DNA reads TGTGCCAGCAGTGTGACCGGGACAAGATTATCCTACGAGCAGTACTTC.

The V call is TRBV21-1, the J call TRBJ2-3; the table assigns TRBD2, which was not confirmed against the DNA. TRBV21-1 is designated a pseudogene. CDR3 length: 20 amino acids. CDR3 bases: TGTGCCAGCAGCAAAGCTACTAGCGGAAACCAAACACTAAGCACAGATACGCAGTATTTT. It specifies CASSKATSGNQTLSTDTQYF.